These 18 T cell receptor beta chains were all obtained from the same sample, sequenced in a study of blood T cell repertoires in COVID-19. The protocol was immunoSEQ multiplex PCR, while the TCRdb copy is restricted to in-frame clones and leaves out a portion. The sample yields roughly 250,000 clones, 84% seen once. The sample was peripheral blood. These receptors originate from a human donor in a cohort sampled during active COVID-19.

The chain joins TRBV27 to TRBJ1-1; TRBD1 is a possible D gene (6 bases). CDR1 is MNHEY, CDR2 SMNVEV, per germline (reference sequence). Trimming took off 6 bases at V and 0 bases at J, with 26 bases between the two ends. The CDR3 is 19 amino acids. The CDR3 bases are TGTGCCAGCAGGGCTCTCGGACAGCCAAAAGGGTTCATGAACACTGAAGCTTTCTTT. Translating gives CASRALGQPKGFMNTEAFF.

V gene TRBV21-1 combines with J gene TRBJ1-6; the table's D call, TRBD1, has no DNA check behind it. TRBV21-1 is shown as a pseudogene. This CDR3 is built from 16 residues. The chain's CDR3 is CASSAYPGGENSPLHF. CDR3 sequence (DNA): TGTGCCAGCAGCGCCTACCCAGGGGGTGAAAATTCACCCCTCCACTTT.

The chain joins TRBV2 to TRBJ1-2; maybe TRBD1 (6 bases). Trimming removed 6 bases from V and 3 bases from J, with 11 bases in between. Germline V gene lookup returns CDR1 SNHLY and CDR2 FYNNEI. The CDR3 has 13 amino acids. CDR3 DNA: TGTGCCAGCAGCGCCCAGGGGTACTATGGCTACACCTTC. Amino acid sequence: CASSAQGYYGYTF. The whole variable domain, remainder taken from reference TRBV2 and TRBJ1-2, is EPEVTQTPSHQVTQMGQEVILRCVPISNHLYFYWYRQILGQKVEFLVSFYNNEISEKSEIFDDQFSVERPDGSNFTLKIRSTKLEDSAMYFCASSAQGYYGYTFGSGTRLTVV.

The chain uses TRBV5-1 and TRBJ2-7; 7 nucleotides line up with TRBD1. The CDR3 totals 16 residues. Trimming removed 1 base from V and 0 bases from J; junction bases left unmatched: 7. Germline CDR1 reads SGHRS; CDR2 reads YFSETQ. The DNA for the CDR3 is TGCGCCAGCAGCTTGCCCCGGGACAGTAGCTCCTACGAGCAGTACTTC. Protein sequence: CASSLPRDSSSYEQYF.

This chain connects TRBV29-1 to TRBJ2-1; 8 positions match TRBD2. The V and J ends lost 6 bases and 4 bases, in that order; junction bases with no gene match: 8. This CDR3 is 14 amino acids long. CDR1 SQVTM and CDR2 ANQGSEA come from the germline V gene. Written as DNA, the CDR3 is TGCAGCGTCGGTAGCGGGGAAACTTACAATGAGCAGTTCTTC. Protein sequence: CSVGSGETYNEQFF.

The rearrangement links TRBV11-2 to TRBJ2-7, with TRBD1 identical over 7 bases. Germline CDR1 SGHAT, CDR2 FQNNGV. With V trimmed by 5 bases and J by 7 bases, 20 bases remained unmatched. The CDR3 is made up of 17 amino acids. In DNA form, the CDR3 reads TGTGCCAGCAGCCCGAGGGACAGACTCCCCCGGCGTGAAGAGCAGTACTTC. As protein: CASSPRDRLPRREEQYF.

The J gene is TRBJ2-3, the V gene TRBV10-3, with D possibly TRBD2 on 5 matching bases. V was cut by 8 bases and J by 4 bases, with 10 bases left in between. Germline CDR1 is ENHRY and CDR2 is SYGVKD. CDR3 size: 12 residues. The CDR3 sequence is CAISPGADTQYF. CDR3 nucleotides: TGTGCCATCTCACCCGGGGCAGATACGCAGTATTTT.

The chain recombines TRBV27 with TRBJ1-3; possible D gene TRBD1, 6 bases. Trimming shortened V by 2 bases and J by 2 bases, and 10 bases separated the two germline ends. From germline, CDR1 is MNHEY and CDR2 SMNVEV (reference sequence). The CDR3 covers 15 residues. CDR3 nucleotide sequence: TGTGCCAGCAGTTTAGGCAGGGGACCTGGAAACACCATATATTTT. As protein: CASSLGRGPGNTIYF.

Note on this clone: At one boundary the junction diverges from the germline segment, which might be a read error. The chain is built from TRBV11-2 and TRBJ2-1, with 9 positions matching TRBD2. Per germline, CDR1 SGHAT and CDR2 FQNNGV. The CDR3 sequence is 13 residues long. The CDR3 coding sequence is TGTGCCAGCAGCTTAGTTACCGGACTAGCGAGGGTCTTC. It is translated as CASSLVTGLARVF.

This sequence joins TRBV9 and TRBJ2-1; the match to TRBD2 covers 9 bases. The CDR3 is 16 residues long. Losses at the gene ends were 0 bases for V and 2 bases for J; bases not matched to a gene: 3. Per the germline V gene, CDR1 is SGDLS and CDR2 is YYNGEE. Written as DNA, the CDR3 is TGTGCCAGCAGCGTAGTTAGCGGGAGCCCCTACAATGAGCAGTTCTTC. Translated: CASSVVSGSPYNEQFF.

The genes are TRBV7-9 and TRBJ2-7; D unclear. V was shortened by 2 bases and J by 3 bases, with 5 bases between the two germline ends. Germline-derived CDR1 and CDR2 are SEHNR and FQNEAQ (reference sequence). The CDR3 spans 12 residues. The CDR3 protein is CASSLRGYEQYF. The CDR3 region has the DNA TGTGCCAGCAGCTTACGCGGCTACGAGCAGTACTTC.

The rearrangement uses TRBV2 and TRBJ2-5; 11 nucleotides align to TRBD2. Germline loops: CDR1 SNHLY, CDR2 FYNNEI. Trimming at V came to 1 base and at J to 4 bases, leaving 5 bases not matched to a gene. There are 16 residues in the CDR3. The CDR3 spells CASSEEVAGGLETQYF. CDR3 DNA: TGTGCCAGCAGTGAAGAGGTAGCGGGGGGGCTAGAGACCCAGTACTTC.

To note about this clone: A junction boundary mismatches the germline segment, possibly from a read error. The chain combines TRBV5-1 with TRBJ2-1; 7 nucleotides match TRBD1. Germline V gene sequence: CDR1 SGHRS, CDR2 YFSETQ. There are 12 residues in the CDR3. The CDR3 nucleotides read TGCGCCAGCAGCTTGACTGACAGGGTGGAGATCTTC. Translating gives CASSLTDRVEIF.

This chain uses TRBV5-1 with TRBJ1-1, with 8 bases lining up with TRBD1. V was clipped by 0 bases and J by 4 bases; unmatched bases: 2. Per the germline V gene, CDR1 is SGHRS and CDR2 is YFSETQ. The CDR3 totals 14 residues. The CDR3 nucleotides are TGCGCCAGCAGCTTGGGACAGGGGACCACTGAAGCTTTCTTT. Translation: CASSLGQGTTEAFF.

This clone was counted a few times. This rearrangement joins TRBV10-2 to TRBJ2-3, with TRBD2 identical over 8 bases. CDR1 and CDR2 from the germline V gene are WSHSY and SAAADI. V shed 2 bases and J 0 bases; nucleotides not matched to a gene: 7. This CDR3 has 17 residues. In DNA form, the CDR3 reads TGCGCCAGCAGTGAGACCGCCGGGACTAGGAGCACAGATACGCAGTATTTT. Translating it yields CASSETAGTRSTDTQYF.

The V and J genes are TRBV6-5 and TRBJ2-6; TRBD2 aligns across 7 bases. Trimming cost V 4 bases and J 6 bases; bases outside gene matches: 9. Per germline, CDR1 MNHEY and CDR2 SVGAGI. The CDR3 is 16 residues long. The CDR3 here is CASSFAGGSLANVLTF. For the CDR3, the DNA is TGTGCCAGCAGTTTCGCCGGGGGGTCCCTGGCCAACGTCCTGACTTTC.

V and J are TRBV19 and TRBJ2-4; D might be TRBD1 (7 bases). The CDR3 is 14 residues long. Germline V lookup: CDR1 LNHDA, CDR2 SQIVND (reference sequence). Trimming pared 8 bases from V and 5 bases from J, leaving 16 bases between. The CDR3 bases are TGTGCCAGTTGCCCGCGGGACAGAGAAAACATTCAGTACTTC. This gives the protein CASCPRDRENIQYF.

The rearrangement links TRBV7-2 to TRBJ2-1; TRBD1 is a possible D gene (5 bases). The germline V gene encodes CDR1 SGHTA and CDR2 FQGNSA. V dropped 1 base and J dropped 1 base, with 8 bases sitting between them. The CDR3 has 15 residues. The CDR3: CASSLGGRSYNEQFF. The CDR3 DNA sequence: TGTGCCAGCAGCTTAGGGGGCCGATCCTACAATGAGCAGTTCTTC.